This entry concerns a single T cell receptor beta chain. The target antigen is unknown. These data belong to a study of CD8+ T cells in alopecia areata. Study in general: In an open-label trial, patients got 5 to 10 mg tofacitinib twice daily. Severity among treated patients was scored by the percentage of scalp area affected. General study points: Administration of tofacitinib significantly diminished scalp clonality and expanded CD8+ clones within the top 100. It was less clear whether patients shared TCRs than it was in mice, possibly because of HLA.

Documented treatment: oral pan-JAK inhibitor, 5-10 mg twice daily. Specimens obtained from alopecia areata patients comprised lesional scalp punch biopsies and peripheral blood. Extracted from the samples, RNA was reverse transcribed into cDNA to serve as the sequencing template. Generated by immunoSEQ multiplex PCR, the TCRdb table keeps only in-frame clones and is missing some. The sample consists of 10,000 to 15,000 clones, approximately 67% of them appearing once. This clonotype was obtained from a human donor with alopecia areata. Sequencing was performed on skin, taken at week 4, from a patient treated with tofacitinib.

In DNA form, the CDR3 reads TGCGCCAGCAGTGTTTCGGGGCAAAATGAGCAGTTCTTC. This translates into CASSVSGQNEQFF. This chain uses TRBV10-1 with TRBJ2-1; the D call may be TRBD1 or TRBD2 (5 bases each). From germline, CDR1 is WNHNN and CDR2 SYGVQD (reference sequence). Trimming stripped 4 bases from V and 7 bases from J, with 11 bases between. CDR3 length equals 13 residues.